This T cell receptor (beta chain) was recorded in a study of cytomegalovirus exposure and HLA in healthy donors (dated by TCRdb to 2015 to 2018). Looking at the study overall: In an earlier analysis of under 750 of the donors, under 300 Gb of sequence data and 120 million or so unique TCR beta sequences from roughly 180 million T cells were reported. An early release covering about 600 HLA-typed donors comprised roughly 300 gigabases of sequencing data and roughly 85 million unique TCR sequences. The genetic ancestry cluster associated with self-reported Caucasian donors included over 65% of the 398 genotyped donors. The study aimed to test whether cataloging public T cell receptors could reveal signatures of past pathogen exposure. The T cell repertoires of 666 subjects were profiled by immunosequencing and related to cytomegalovirus serostatus. Besides the first cohort of around 700 subjects, a separate validation cohort made up of some 110 different subjects was used. To predict cytomegalovirus infection status, the study combined high-throughput TCR immunosequencing, statistical association of individual TCRs with disease status, and machine learning. A later analysis re-examined previously published TCR beta repertoires from hundreds of donors and added high-resolution HLA genotyping to investigate patterns of TCR occurrence. Rather than drawing on any new phenotypic data, the later analysis identified candidate immune exposures from TCR beta sequences and the way those sequences occurred across donors. To decide whether each TCR beta V gene segment behaved as functional or pseudogenic, an earlier analysis of nearly 600 of the donors relied on high-throughput TCR beta sequencing. Donor age, sex, ethnicity and CMV serostatus were compiled alongside the repertoire data. A later genetic analysis took genome-wide SNP genotypes for about three fifths of the 666 donors and used that subset as a discovery cohort. Every repertoire in the discovery cohort had been generated on one and the same sequencing platform. HLA typing covered class I and class II loci at four-digit resolution. Typing coverage varied by locus: roughly 620-640 donors for A, B, C, DRB1 and DQB1; approximately 520 for DQA1; about 590 for DPA1; roughly 470 for DPB1. About 5 DR-DQ haplotypes were handled as single units for association and clustering, since linkage in the cohort was strong. Among some 400 genotyped donors of the cohort, an average of 235,054 unique TCR beta nucleotide sequences were sequenced per donor, 15% to 20% of them non-productive.

This clone came up a few times. This receptor's antigen is unknown. Qualities for individual bases were not recorded, and no much larger clone is one base off. Study-wide conclusions, independent of this receptor: A further reported finding was that TCR beta sequences accurately predicted the HLA-A and HLA-B alleles for most subjects in the first cohort. The cohort was sequenced for TCR beta chains only, and without alpha or paired-chain data the features that could be detected were limited. Strong co-occurrence of HLA alleles, especially DR and DQ, made assigning TCR associations to individual alleles difficult. Approximately 16 rarely observed V segments, including chromosome 9 orphons, were excluded from the earlier analysis of just under 600 of the donors because counts were too low. Compared with the roughly 700-donor mean, donors in an Asian-associated ancestry cluster had fewer N-insertions in productive TCRs, according to a later genetic analysis. The sequencing pipeline was judged likely to have produced a cluster of highly shared sequence variants as a technical artifact. Some IMGT-functional V segments, including TRBV6-2 and TRBV6-3, could not be distinguished by the 87-base-pair reads and were therefore excluded. The study listed 150 to 200 TCR beta chains as associated with cytomegalovirus. It was suggested by the authors that the approach could potentially be generalized to other disease states and immunological phenotypes. In a later analysis, the rate of TCR association differed among HLA loci, with DRB1 alleles having the most associated TCRs and HLA-C alleles having the fewest. According to a later analysis, parvovirus B19, influenza, CMV and Epstein-Barr virus appeared linked to several top co-occurrence clusters. Immune exposure information for the cohort was limited to CMV serostatus. Because HLA typing was unavailable for some donors at each locus, only the typed subset was used in association tests. In a later analysis, around 17,000 TCR beta sequences were associated with specific HLA alleles at a false discovery rate of 0.05. Cytomegalovirus status was reported to be diagnosed by the classifier with high specificity and sensitivity in both the original and validation cohorts. In a later genetic analysis, a missense DCLRE1C variant was associated with V-gene and J-gene trimming of TCR beta chains, and the association was replicated in an independent cohort. Compared with equally common non-associated chains, HLA-associated TCR beta chains in a later analysis were more clonally expanded and had lower generation probabilities. A few of the identified cytomegalovirus-associated TCR beta chains were confirmed in vitro to be specific for cytomegalovirus antigens. Most CMV-associated TCR beta chains appeared to be HLA-restricted in a later analysis, and the HLA associations seemed to be driven largely by CMV exposure. In an earlier analysis of about 600 of the donors, most TCR beta V segments appeared in productive rearrangements about 87% or about 30% of the time, broadly matching IMGT annotations. Presence/absence analyses assumed roughly uniform sequencing depth across donors, an assumption that may not hold. Linkage disequilibrium might explain the correlated functional status among segregating V segments, but an unknown experimental factor could not be ruled out. Most TCR sequences were observed very rarely across donors, whereas some public TCRs were present in many individuals.

The CDR3 holds 15 amino acids from the cysteine to the phenylalanine. This entry keeps only the CDR3 DNA: 45 bases, framed from base 1. From V the trimming removes 5 bases and from J it removes 6 bases, while the gene matches leave 10 bases of the junction unaccounted for. Reading the germline V gene gives CDR1 MNHEY and CDR2 SVGAGI. The cohort comprised 710 or so healthy bone marrow donors. At the time of sampling, all cohort members were nominally healthy, though unrecorded immune exposures were likely present. The donor tested CMV seronegative, placing the donor among the roughly 400 seronegative members of the cohort. Every donor gave a peripheral blood sample, and the peripheral blood mononuclear cells from that sample were used for TCR beta sequencing. Genomic DNA extraction from the blood cell samples was performed with the Qiagen DNeasy Blood Extraction Kit. The receptor library was made with the immunoSEQ multiplex PCR assay. A mixture of 60 forward primers for TCR Vbeta segments and 13 reverse primers for TCR Jbeta segments was used in the multiplex PCR. The CDR3 region of rearranged TCR beta genes was amplified from genomic DNA by a multiplex PCR assay. On the Illumina HiSeq System, the amplified TCR beta libraries were sequenced as 87-base-pair reads. On the study's bioinformatics: A later analysis counted approximately 84 million unique TCR beta chains across the 640 or so repertoires, and around 9.9 million of these chains were shared by at least two donors. A nearest-neighbor algorithm error-corrected the raw reads and collapsed the reads into unique sequences, merging closely related sequences to remove PCR and sequencing errors. Alignment of CDR3 sequences to IMGT reference sequences was used to assign V, D and J gene segments. For a sequence to be retained, a match of at least six nucleotides to both a V gene segment and a J gene segment was required. Rearrangements were classified as productive when the CDR3 lacked stop codons and remained in frame with V and J, and all other rearrangements were classified as non-productive. CDR3 was defined by IMGT convention, running from the second conserved V-encoded cysteine to the conserved J-encoded phenylalanine. Sequences without an unambiguous match to a single V gene segment were excluded from the earlier analysis of about 600 of the donors. In an earlier analysis of several hundred of the donors, a V segment was called functional when productive rearrangements were above 56.7%, and segregating when the standard deviation between donors exceeded 5%. A statistical classification framework was built for diagnosing cytomegalovirus status from the catalog of TCR beta chain sequences. In a later analysis, TCR nucleotide sequences were compared against IMGT/GENE-DB human TR gene sequences so that V and J genes could be assigned. Using the TCRdist pipeline, a later analysis assigned CDR3 sequences along with most-parsimonious VDJ recombination scenarios. A later analysis defined each TCR beta chain by its CDR3 amino acid sequence plus V-gene family, and excluded reads lacking a unique V-gene family. To address suspected cross-contamination and a sequencing artifact, a later analysis removed 450 to 700 highly shared, low-generation-probability nucleotide sequences. In a later analysis, a clonal expansion index was calculated for each public chain from normalized within-repertoire ranks of inferred template counts. In a later analysis, generation probabilities were computed using a VDJ recombination model fitted to out-of-frame rearrangements, and the results were checked against IGoR. A later analysis scored TCR-TCR, TCR-HLA and TCR-CMV co-occurrence with hypergeometric tests, applying a repertoire-size bias correction to TCR pairs. To estimate false discovery rates, a later analysis permuted the HLA or CMV assignments 20 times. A later analysis grouped co-occurring TCRs with DBSCAN, adding TCRdist sequence similarity when clustering within HLA-allele-positive subsets. Repertoires with fewer than 30,000 or more than 120,000 public chains were left out of co-occurrence clustering, as were four to six repertoires with anomalous nucleotide sharing. TCRdb retrieved this table from immuneACCESS and kept in-frame rearrangements only. Not all clones are present; in checked studies, unresolved V genes account for under half, and no reason is known for the remainder. The DNA was the basis for D and trimming; V, J and clone size are from that table. The sample includes roughly 160,000 clones, with roughly 89% observed a single time. The top ten constitute about 0.9% of the sample.

The sequence was collected from a woman between 25 and 40 years old in good health and CMV-seronegative. Sequenced sample: PBMCs. The chain was built from TRBV6-5 and TRBJ2-1; TRBD2 agrees with 7 junctional bases. The CDR3 protein sequence reads: CASSPGLGQRNEQFF. The nucleotide sequence is TGTGCCAGCAGTCCCGGACTAGGCCAGCGCAATGAGCAGTTCTTC.